This entry is about one TCR beta chain. The antigen is unknown. This sample is part of a study of cytomegalovirus exposure and HLA in healthy donors. Study-wide findings and caveats: In an earlier analysis, most TCR beta V segments were productive about 87% or about 30% of the time.

In the PCR, 60 Vbeta and 13 Jbeta primers were used. Libraries were prepared by immunoSEQ multiplex PCR; TCRdb keeps only in-frame clonotypes and omits some of them. The sample gives more than 75,000 clones, around 75% of which show up once; 14% to 15% is in the top ten. Germline V CDR1 and CDR2: LGHNA, YSLEER. The CDR3 runs to 15 residues. V lost 3 bases to trimming and J lost 5 bases, with 14 bases between them. The sample consisted of PBMCs. This chain uses TRBV4-3 with TRBJ1-5; possible D gene TRBD1, 5 bases. The receptor's source is a woman between 40 and 55 years old in good health and CMV-seropositive. CDR3 protein: CASSQEWGGYQPQHF. CDR3 sequence (DNA): TGCGCCAGCAGCCAGGAATGGGGGGGTTATCAGCCCCAGCATTTT.